This note documents a single T cell receptor (beta chain) sequence. What antigen it recognizes has not been identified. No clone much larger than this one lies a single base away; base qualities are absent. Library preparation was by the immunoSEQ multiplex PCR assay. TCRdb stores this immuneACCESS table with in-frame sequences only. Part of the clones is absent; in the studies checked, under half of the shortfall reflects unresolved V genes, and no reason is known for the rest. The sample includes 110,000 or so clones, with roughly 85% observed a single time. Roughly an eighth of the sample goes to the ten largest clones. Reading from cysteine to phenylalanine, the CDR3 counts 13 amino acids. Only the CDR3 region is kept as DNA, spanning 39 bases read in frame from base 1. Based on the germline V gene, the CDR1 and CDR2 sequences are MNHEY and SVGAGI. The junction shows trimming of 10 bases on V and 2 bases on J, plus 12 bases between the germline ends.

The data belong to a study of control samples from healthy donors and cancer patients (dated by TCRdb to the early 2020s). The chain links TRBV6-5 with TRBJ1-5; no D gene call is confident. Material for sequencing was blood. This sequence was found in a woman aged 50 to 60 in good health. The CDR3 loop reads CATTAGGNQPQHF. The nucleotides are TGTGCCACCACGGCAGGAGGCAATCAGCCCCAGCATTTT.